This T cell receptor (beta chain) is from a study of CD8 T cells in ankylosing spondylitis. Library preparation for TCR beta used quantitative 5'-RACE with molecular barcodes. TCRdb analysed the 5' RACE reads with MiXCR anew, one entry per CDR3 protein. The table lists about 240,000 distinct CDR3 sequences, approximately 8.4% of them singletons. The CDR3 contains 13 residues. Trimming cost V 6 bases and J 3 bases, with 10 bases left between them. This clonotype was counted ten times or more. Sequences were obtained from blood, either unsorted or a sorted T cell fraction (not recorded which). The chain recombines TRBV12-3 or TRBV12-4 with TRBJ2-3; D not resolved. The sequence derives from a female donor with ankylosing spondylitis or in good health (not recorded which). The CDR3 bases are TGTGCCAGCAGGGCTACAGCTACAGATACGCAGTATTTT. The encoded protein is CASRATATDTQYF.